This record covers a single T cell receptor beta chain. Its antigen remains unidentified. The CDR3 runs to 15 residues. Germline CDR1 reads SGHNT; CDR2 reads YYREEE (reference sequence). The V and J ends lost 4 bases and 9 bases, in that order; junction bases with no gene match: 10. TCRdb's copy holds only in-frame clones and misses some; the assay was immunoSEQ multiplex PCR. The repertoire holds 60,000 or so clones, over 75% seen once, with more than 4.5% in the top ten. The entry originates in a study of OX40 agonist ivuxolimab in advanced cancers. Study-level findings and limits: Researchers report that CD8+ T cells had, on average, more expanded clones than CD4+. Partial responders dosed at 0.1-3.0 mg/kg displayed clonal expansion ranking among the lowest.

This chain uses TRBV5-4 with TRBJ1-6; 7 bases agree with TRBD1. This receptor was obtained from an adult with an advanced solid tumor such as melanoma, head and neck, liver or kidney cancer. This specimen consisted of CD4+ or CD8+ T cells sorted from blood, obtained in a trial of the OX40 agonist ivuxolimab. The CDR3 loop is CASSPYTGAGSPLHF. Written as DNA, the CDR3 is TGTGCCAGCAGCCCCTATACAGGGGCCGGTTCACCCCTCCACTTT.